One sample yielded the 13 T cell receptor beta chains listed below, sequenced in a study of cytomegalovirus exposure and HLA in healthy donors. The primer mix had 60 Vbeta and 13 Jbeta primers. Using immunoSEQ multiplex PCR, the repertoire was profiled, and TCRdb retains in-frame clones only, with some absent. The repertoire holds some 130,000 clones, with approximately 89% as singletons. Material: PBMCs. The receptors shown here come from a woman in her twenties or thirties in good health and CMV-seropositive.

The V and J genes are TRBV5-8 and TRBJ1-1; perhaps TRBD1 as D (6 bases). Looked up from germline, CDR1 is SGHTS and CDR2 is YDEGEE. The CDR3 length is 13 residues. V lost 1 base and J lost 4, with 8 bases in between. CDR3 in amino acids: CASSLKGGTEAFF. The CDR3 nucleotides are TGTGCCAGCAGCTTGAAAGGGGGCACTGAAGCTTTCTTT.

This rearrangement joins TRBV18 to TRBJ2-5; D remains ambiguous. The CDR3 is 15 amino acids. The germline V and J ends were trimmed by 0 bases and 1 base, with 9 bases remaining between them. CDR1 is KGHSH, CDR2 LQKENI, per germline. The CDR3 DNA reads as TGTGCCAGCTCACCACCCCACAGTCCCCAAGAGACCCAGTACTTC. It is translated as CASSPPHSPQETQYF.

The chain is built from TRBV5-1 and TRBJ1-2; D is unclear. The CDR3 is 15 residues long. Germline CDR1 is SGHRS and CDR2 is YFSETQ. V gave up 4 bases and J gave up 7 bases, with 20 bases separating them. In nucleotides, the CDR3 is TGCGCCAGCAGCCCGGCGGGCGGATCCGAAGCTGGCTACACCTTC. It yields the protein CASSPAGGSEAGYTF.

In this sample, this clone turned up once. The genes are TRBV5-1 and TRBJ2-3; D remains unclear. This CDR3 has 14 amino acids. Trimming pared 0 bases from V and 2 bases from J, leaving 7 bases between. Germline CDR1 reads SGHRS; CDR2 reads YFSETQ. In DNA, the CDR3 is TGCGCCAGCAGCTTGGGAGGTCCCACAGATACGCAGTATTTT. Its translation is CASSLGGPTDTQYF. The full variable domain, its missing parts supplied by reference TRBV5-1 and TRBJ2-3, is KAGVTQTPRYLIKTRGQQVTLSCSPISGHRSVSWYQQTPGQGLQFLFEYFSETQRNKGNFPGRFSGRQFSNSRSEMNVSTLELGDSALYLCASSLGGPTDTQYFGPGTRLTVL.

The chain combines TRBV5-4 with TRBJ2-7, with D maybe TRBD1 (6 bases). Trimming took off 4 bases at V and 3 bases at J, with 11 bases between the two ends. CDR3 length equals 13 residues. Germline CDR1 is SGHNT and CDR2 is YYREEE (reference sequence). CDR3 sequence (DNA): TGTGCCAGCAGCAACGGACAGATCTACGAGCAGTACTTC. The encoded protein is CASSNGQIYEQYF.

CDR3 sequence (DNA): TGTGCCAGTAAAGACAGGGGACATCAGCCCCAGCATTTT. Translation gives CASKDRGHQPQHF. This sequence joins TRBV19 and TRBJ1-5; 8 bases fit TRBD1. CDR3 length: 13 residues. In germline, CDR1 is LNHDA, CDR2 SQIVND (reference sequence). The V and J ends lost 7 bases and 5 bases, in that order; junction bases with no gene match: 4.

The chain combines TRBV10-1 with TRBJ1-2; 7 nucleotides agree with TRBD1. This CDR3 spans 17 amino acids. From germline, CDR1 is WNHNN and CDR2 SYGVQD (reference sequence). V gave up 1 base and J gave up 4 bases; unmatched junction bases: 12. The CDR3 nucleotides read TGCGCCAGCAGTGAGTTTCCCGGGACAGAGCAGCGCTATGGCTACACCTTC. It is translated as CASSEFPGTEQRYGYTF.

The chain uses TRBV5-6 and TRBJ1-1, with D perhaps matching TRBD1 (6 bases). Germline V gives CDR1 SGHDT, CDR2 YYEEEE. The CDR3 is 15 amino acids. The V and J ends lost 0 bases and 1 base respectively, with 10 bases between them. The CDR3 nucleotides are TGTGCCAGCAGCTTGGTTGGGACACCGAACACTGAAGCTTTCTTT. Translating it yields CASSLVGTPNTEAFF.

The chain has TRBV15 and TRBJ2-3, with 8 bases lining up with TRBD1. CDR1 and CDR2 (germline): LNHNV, YYDKDF (reference sequence). J lost 6 bases, V lost 6 bases, and 8 bases had no gene match. This CDR3 region has 14 residues. The CDR3 DNA follows: TGTGCCACCAGGTTGGACAGGGCAGCGGATACGCAGTATTTT. Its protein is CATRLDRAADTQYF.

J is TRBJ1-3 and V is TRBV19; the D is unclear. CDR1 LNHDA and CDR2 SQIVND come from the germline V gene (reference sequence). This CDR3 has 16 amino acids. Trimming left V 2 bases short and J 0 bases short, with 11 bases between. CDR3 in DNA: TGTGCCAGTAGTATACTGCGCACCGACTCTGGAAACACCATATATTTT. Translating gives CASSILRTDSGNTIYF.

The genes are TRBV28 and TRBJ2-5; TRBD1 matches 8 bases. The V gene's germline CDR1 is MDHEN and CDR2 SYDVKM. The CDR3 loop spans 16 amino acids. V shed 3 bases and J 1 base; nucleotides not matched to a gene: 7. The CDR3 is CASSLATGASQETQYF. The CDR3 DNA reads TGTGCCAGCAGTTTGGCGACAGGGGCGTCCCAAGAGACCCAGTACTTC.

CDR3 residues: CASSQDGAKNIQYF. The CDR3 DNA reads as TGTGCCAGCAGCCAAGACGGAGCCAAAAACATTCAGTACTTC. The chain joins TRBV4-2 to TRBJ2-4; D uncertain. Germline values: CDR1 LGHNA, CDR2 YNFKEQ. Trimming removed 0 bases at V and 0 bases at J, with 3 bases between. The CDR3 sequence is 14 residues long.

The chain carries TRBV5-1 and TRBJ2-3; D unresolved. Germline CDR1 reads SGHRS; CDR2 reads YFSETQ. V was shortened by 2 bases and J by 4 bases, with 11 bases between the two germline ends. The CDR3 has 14 amino acids. Written as DNA, the CDR3 is TGCGCCAGCAGCTTTACTGGGCGTGCAGATACGCAGTATTTT. It yields the protein CASSFTGRADTQYF. Using reference TRBV5-1 and TRBJ2-3 for the parts outside the CDR3, the full variable domain is KAGVTQTPRYLIKTRGQQVTLSCSPISGHRSVSWYQQTPGQGLQFLFEYFSETQRNKGNFPGRFSGRQFSNSRSEMNVSTLELGDSALYLCASSFTGRADTQYFGPGTRLTVL.